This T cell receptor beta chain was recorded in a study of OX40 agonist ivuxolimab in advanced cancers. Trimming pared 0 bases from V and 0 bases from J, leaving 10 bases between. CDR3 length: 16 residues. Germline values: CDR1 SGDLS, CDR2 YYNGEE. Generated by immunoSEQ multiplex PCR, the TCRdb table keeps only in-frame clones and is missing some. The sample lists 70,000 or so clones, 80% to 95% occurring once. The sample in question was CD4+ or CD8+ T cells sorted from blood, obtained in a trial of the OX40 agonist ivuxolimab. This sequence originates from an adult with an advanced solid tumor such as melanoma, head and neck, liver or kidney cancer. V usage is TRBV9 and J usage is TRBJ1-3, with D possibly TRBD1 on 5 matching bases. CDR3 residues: CASSVGGGLSGNTIYF. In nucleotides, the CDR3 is TGTGCCAGCAGCGTAGGGGGCGGCCTCTCTGGAAACACCATATATTTT.